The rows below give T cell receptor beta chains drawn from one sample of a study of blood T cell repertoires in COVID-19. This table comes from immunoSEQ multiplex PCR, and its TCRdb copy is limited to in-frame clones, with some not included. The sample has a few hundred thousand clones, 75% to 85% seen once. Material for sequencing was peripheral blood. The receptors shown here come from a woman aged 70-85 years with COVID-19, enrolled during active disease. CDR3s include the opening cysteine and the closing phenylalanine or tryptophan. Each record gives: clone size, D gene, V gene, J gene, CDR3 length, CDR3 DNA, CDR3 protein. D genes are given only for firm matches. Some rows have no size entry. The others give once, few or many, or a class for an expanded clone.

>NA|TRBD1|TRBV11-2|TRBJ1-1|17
TGTGCCAGCAGCGACCCCCCCCTATACGACAGGGCGACTGAAGCTTTCTTT
CASSDPPLYDRATEAFF
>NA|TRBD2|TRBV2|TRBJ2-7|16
TGTGCCAGCAGTGAAGATATACTAGCGTCGGCCTACGAGCAGTACTTC
CASSEDILASAYEQYF
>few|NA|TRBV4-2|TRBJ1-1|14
TGTGCCAGCAGCCCCAAGGCGGATCTCACTGAAGCTTTCTTT
CASSPKADLTEAFF
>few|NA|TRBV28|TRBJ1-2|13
TGTGCCAGCAGAAACGAGGTTAACTATGGCTACACCTTC
CASRNEVNYGYTF
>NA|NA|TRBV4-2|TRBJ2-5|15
TGTGCCAGCAGCCAAGTATACGGGGGAGAAGAGACCCAGTACTTC
CASSQVYGGEETQYF
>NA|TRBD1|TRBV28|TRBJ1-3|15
TGTGCCGGCAGAACAGGACAGGGTGCAGGAAACACCATATATTTT
CAGRTGQGAGNTIYF
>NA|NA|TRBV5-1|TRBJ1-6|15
TGCGCCAGCAGTCGGGGGGGCCAAGATAATTCACCCCTCCACTTT
CASSRGGQDNSPLHF
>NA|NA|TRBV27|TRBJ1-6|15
TGTGCCAGCAGTTTATTAGGGGGAGATAATTCACCCCTCCACTTT
CASSLLGGDNSPLHF
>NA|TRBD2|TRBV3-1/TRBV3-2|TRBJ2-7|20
TGTGCCAGCAGCCAAGATCGGACTTTAGTAGCGGGAGGGCCCGGTTACGAGCAGTACTTC
CASSQDRTLVAGGPGYEQYF
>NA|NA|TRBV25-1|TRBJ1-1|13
TGTGCCAGCAGTGGAGAGGGAGGGCTAGAAGCTTTCTTT
CASSGEGGLEAFF
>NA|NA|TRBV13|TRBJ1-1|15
TGTGCCAGCAGCAATACGGGGAGATTGGACACTGAAGCTTTCTTT
CASSNTGRLDTEAFF
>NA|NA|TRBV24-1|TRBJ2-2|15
TGTGCCACCAGTGAGTGGCCCAGGAACACCGGGGAGCTGTTTTTT
CATSEWPRNTGELFF
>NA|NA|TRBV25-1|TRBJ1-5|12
TGTGCCAGCAGTAAGGAGAATCAGCCCCAGCATTTT
CASSKENQPQHF
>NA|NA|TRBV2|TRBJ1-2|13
TGTGCCAGCATCAAAGGGCAGGGCTATGGCTACACCTTC
CASIKGQGYGYTF
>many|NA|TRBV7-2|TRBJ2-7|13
TGTGCCAGCAGCTTAGAGCAGGGCTACGAGCAGTACTTC
CASSLEQGYEQYF
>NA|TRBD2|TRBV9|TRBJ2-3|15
TGTGCCAGCAGCGTAACAGCGGGAGTGGCAGATACGCAGTATTTT
CASSVTAGVADTQYF
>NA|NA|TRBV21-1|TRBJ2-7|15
TGTGCCAGCACCATTCACGGGACTAGCGGAGTCCAGGGGTACTTC
CASTIHGTSGVQGYF
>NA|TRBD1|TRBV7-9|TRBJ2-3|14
TGTGCCAGCAGCTCGTACGGACAGGGGAATACGCAGTATTTT
CASSSYGQGNTQYF
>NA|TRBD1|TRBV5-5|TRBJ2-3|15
TGTGCCAGCAGCTTGGTGGCAGGGGGCCTGGATACGCAGTATTTT
CASSLVAGGLDTQYF
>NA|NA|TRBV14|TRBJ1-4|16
TGTGCCAGCAGCCAAGATCGAGGGCTAACTAATGAAAAACTGTTTTTT
CASSQDRGLTNEKLFF
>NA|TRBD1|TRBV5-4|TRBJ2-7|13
TGTGCCAGCAGCTTGCAGGGGGCTAACGAGCAGTACTTC
CASSLQGANEQYF